One sample yielded the 16 T cell receptor beta chains listed below, sequenced in a study of STAT5B mutations in CD4+ large granular lymphocyte leukemia. The data were produced by immunoSEQ multiplex PCR, yet TCRdb's version contains in-frame clones alone and is incomplete. The table has approximately 32,000 clones, 70% to 90% seen once; the top ten hold 0.97%. The sequenced sample was CD4+ T cells from blood buffy coats. These receptors came from a human donor in good health.

CDR3 sequence: CSVVGGSGQPQHF. As DNA, the CDR3 is TGCAGCGTTGTAGGGGGATCGGGGCAGCCCCAGCATTTT. V gene TRBV29-1 combines with J gene TRBJ1-5; the D gene is possibly TRBD1 (6 bases). Between the trimmed V and J ends, which lost 4 bases and 7 bases, there was a span of 14 bases. The CDR3 is made up of 13 amino acids. Germline CDR1 is SQVTM and CDR2 is ANQGSEA.

This chain links TRBV30 with TRBJ2-3; tentative D call: TRBD1 (5 bases). The V end lost 3 bases, the J end lost 4 bases, and 14 bases lay between the germline ends. The CDR3 is made up of 14 amino acids. Germline values: CDR1 GTSNPN, CDR2 SVGIG (reference sequence). The CDR3 loop is CAWRETRASDTQYF. The DNA for the CDR3 is TGTGCCTGGAGGGAGACCAGGGCCTCAGATACGCAGTATTTT. The full variable domain, rest sourced from reference TRBV30 and TRBJ2-3, is SQTIHQWPATLVQPVGSPLSLECTVEGTSNPNLYWYRQAAGRGLQLLFYSVGIGQISSEVPQNLSASRPQDRQFILSSKKLLLSDSGFYLCAWRETRASDTQYFGPGTRLTVL.

The chain couples TRBV4-1 to TRBJ2-5, with a weak D call TRBD2 (7 bases). Germline V gene sequence: CDR1 MGHRA, CDR2 YSYEKL. The CDR3 covers 19 residues. The germline V and J ends were trimmed by 1 base and 5 bases, with 26 bases remaining between them. The CDR3 spells CASSQVDPMGGPTRETQYF. The CDR3 DNA sequence: TGCGCCAGCAGCCAAGTCGACCCAATGGGGGGGCCGACCCGGGAGACCCAGTACTTC.

The chain combines TRBV19 with TRBJ2-2, with D unresolved. V lost 3 bases and J 0 bases, leaving 8 bases between the germline ends. Germline lookup yields CDR1 LNHDA and CDR2 SQIVND (reference sequence). CDR3 size: 15 residues. CDR3 in amino acids: CASSIPVSNTGELFF. CDR3 nucleotide sequence: TGTGCCAGTAGTATTCCTGTCTCGAACACCGGGGAGCTGTTTTTT.

This chain joins TRBV7-8 and TRBJ1-3, with D unresolved. The CDR3 covers 17 residues. Between the trimmed V and J ends, which lost 1 base and 0 bases, there was a span of 13 bases. Per the germline V gene, CDR1 is SGHVS and CDR2 is FQNEAQ. CDR3 in amino acids: CASSLERAATSGNTIYF. The CDR3 DNA sequence: TGTGCCAGCAGCTTAGAGCGGGCCGCCACCTCTGGAAACACCATATATTTT.

The chain joins TRBV11-3 to TRBJ2-7, with 11 bases identical to TRBD1. Per the germline V gene, CDR1 is SGHNT and CDR2 is YENEEA. V dropped 5 bases and J dropped 3; count of bases not matched to a gene: 6. This CDR3 is built from 15 residues. CDR3 in DNA: TGTGCCAGCAGCCCCCCCGGGACAGGGGGCTACGAGCAGTACTTC. Its translation is CASSPPGTGGYEQYF.

This chain's CDR3 is CASSGTSEGIGELFF. The CDR3 DNA sequence: TGCGCCAGCAGCGGGACTAGCGAGGGGATCGGGGAGCTGTTTTTT. J is TRBJ2-2 and V is TRBV5-1, with 10 bases matching TRBD2. Germline-derived CDR1 and CDR2 are SGHRS and YFSETQ. After removal of 4 bases from V and 7 bases from J, the junction contained 7 bases not matched to a gene. The CDR3 is 15 residues long.

The chain has TRBV29-1 and TRBJ1-2; 10 positions agree with TRBD1. CDR3 length: 13 residues. Per germline, CDR1 SQVTM and CDR2 ANQGSEA. After removal of 3 bases from V and 5 bases from J, the junction contained 3 bases not matched to a gene. The CDR3 is CSVDRDRGYGYTF. CDR3 sequence (DNA): TGCAGCGTTGATCGGGACAGGGGTTATGGCTACACCTTC. The full variable domain, completed using reference TRBV29-1 and TRBJ1-2, is SAVISQKPSRDICQRGTSLTIQCQVDSQVTMMFWYRQQPGQSLTLIATANQGSEATYESGFVIDKFPISRPNLTFSTLTVSNMSPEDSSIYLCSVDRDRGYGYTFGSGTRLTVV.

The V call is TRBV4-1, the J call TRBJ1-1; 7 bases agree with TRBD1. Looked up from germline, CDR1 is MGHRA and CDR2 is YSYEKL. J lost 5 bases, V lost 4 bases, and 13 bases had no gene match. The CDR3 runs to 16 residues. The CDR3 coding sequence is TGCGCCAGCAGCCCCCGGACAGGTAAAAACAGAACTGAAGCTTTCTTT. Its translation is CASSPRTGKNRTEAFF.

The V gene is TRBV4-1, the J gene TRBJ1-6; 7 positions match TRBD1. The V segment lost 2 bases and the J segment 8 bases; nucleotides outside the gene matches: 3. Germline V gene lookup returns CDR1 MGHRA and CDR2 YSYEKL. The CDR3 is 14 residues long. Here the CDR3 DNA reads TGCGCCAGCAGCCAAAGGGACAGCGATTCACCCCTCCACTTT. The encoded protein is CASSQRDSDSPLHF.

Points on this clone: The identical CDR3 is also encoded by other nucleotide sequences in the sample. This chain links TRBV19 with TRBJ2-3; 8 bases are shared with TRBD2. CDR3 length: 15 residues. J lost 3 bases, V lost 3 bases, and 5 bases had no gene match. Germline CDR1 LNHDA, CDR2 SQIVND (reference sequence). DNA of the CDR3: TGTGCCAGTAGTATTAGCGGGGATGGGACAGATACGCAGTATTTT. Its protein is CASSISGDGTDTQYF.

This clone was recorded a few times. This chain's CDR3 is CASSLFGNTIYF. The CDR3 nucleotides are TGTGCCAGCAGCTTATTTGGAAACACCATATATTTT. The chain carries TRBV7-2 and TRBJ1-3; no reliable D call. The CDR3 extends over 12 amino acids. Per germline, CDR1 SGHTA and CDR2 FQGNSA. The V end lost 2 bases, the J end lost 3 bases, and 2 bases lay between the germline ends.

This sequence joins TRBV2 and TRBJ1-2, with D perhaps matching TRBD1 (5 bases). Germline lookup yields CDR1 SNHLY and CDR2 FYNNEI. The V end lost 2 bases, the J end lost 3 bases, and 10 bases lay between the germline ends. The CDR3 totals 14 residues. CDR3 in DNA: TGTGCCAGCAGTGAAAGGGAGGGGTACTATGGCTACACCTTC. Its protein product is CASSEREGYYGYTF.

Remarks on this clone: Without the conserved terminal phenylalanine or tryptophan, this CDR3 likely stems from a read error. Because the CDR3's place on the DNA is in doubt, the DNA is left out and the CDR3 is given as listed by TCRdb. V and J are TRBV23-1 and TRBJ1-2. TRBV23-1 is sorted into the ORF group, with uncertain function. Inclusive of both ends, the CDR3 amounts to 9 amino acids. This chain's CDR3 is CASSQHRPD.

The rearrangement links TRBV6-5 to TRBJ1-1; no clear D gene. From germline, CDR1 is MNHEY and CDR2 SVGAGI. The CDR3 has 14 residues. V was pared by 2 bases and J by 4 bases, with 11 bases between. CDR3 in amino acids: CASSYGTPGTEAFF. DNA of the CDR3: TGTGCCAGCAGTTACGGAACCCCGGGCACTGAAGCTTTCTTT.

This chain joins TRBV7-8 and TRBJ2-2; the D is unclear. The germline CDR1 and CDR2 sequences are SGHVS and FQNEAQ. The CDR3 is 14 residues long. Between the trimmed V and J ends, which lost 1 base and 4 bases, there was a span of 7 bases. In DNA form, the CDR3 reads TGTGCCAGCAGCTTAGGTGTCAGCACCGGGGAGCTGTTTTTT. This translates into CASSLGVSTGELFF.